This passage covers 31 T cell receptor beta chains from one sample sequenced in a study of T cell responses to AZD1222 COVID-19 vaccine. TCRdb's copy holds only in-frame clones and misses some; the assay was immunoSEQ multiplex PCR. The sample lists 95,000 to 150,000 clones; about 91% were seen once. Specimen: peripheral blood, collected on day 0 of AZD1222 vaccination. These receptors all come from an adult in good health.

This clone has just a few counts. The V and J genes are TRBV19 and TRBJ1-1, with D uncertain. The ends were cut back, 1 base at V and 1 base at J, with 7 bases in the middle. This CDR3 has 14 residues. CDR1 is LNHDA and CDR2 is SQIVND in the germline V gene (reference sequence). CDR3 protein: CASSIGARNTEAFF. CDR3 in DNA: TGTGCCAGTAGTATAGGCGCGAGGAACACTGAAGCTTTCTTT.

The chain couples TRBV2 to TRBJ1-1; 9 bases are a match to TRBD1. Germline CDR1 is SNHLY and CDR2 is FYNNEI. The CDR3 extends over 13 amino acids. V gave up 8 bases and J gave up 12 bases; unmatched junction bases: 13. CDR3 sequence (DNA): TGTGCCAGCCTCGGGACAGGGTCTGCTAAGACTTTCTTT. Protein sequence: CASLGTGSAKTFF.

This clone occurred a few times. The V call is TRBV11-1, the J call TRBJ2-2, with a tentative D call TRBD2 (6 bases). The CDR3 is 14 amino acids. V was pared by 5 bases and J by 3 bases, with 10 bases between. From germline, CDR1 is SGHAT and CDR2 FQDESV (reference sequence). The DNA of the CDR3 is TGTGCCAGCAGCCTGGGACTCGACACCGGGGAGCTGTTTTTT. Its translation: CASSLGLDTGELFF.

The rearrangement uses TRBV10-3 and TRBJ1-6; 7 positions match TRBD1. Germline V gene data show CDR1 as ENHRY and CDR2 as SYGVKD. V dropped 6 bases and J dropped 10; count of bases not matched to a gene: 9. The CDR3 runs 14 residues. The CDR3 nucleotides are TGTGCCATCAGCTACGACAGGGTTGACTCACCCCTCCACTTT. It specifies CAISYDRVDSPLHF.

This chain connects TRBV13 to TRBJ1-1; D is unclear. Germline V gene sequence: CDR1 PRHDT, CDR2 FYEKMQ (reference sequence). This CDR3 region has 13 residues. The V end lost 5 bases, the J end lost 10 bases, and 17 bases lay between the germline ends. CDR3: CASSGRTFFGAFF. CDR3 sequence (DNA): TGTGCCAGCAGCGGACGGACCTTCTTCGGAGCTTTCTTT.

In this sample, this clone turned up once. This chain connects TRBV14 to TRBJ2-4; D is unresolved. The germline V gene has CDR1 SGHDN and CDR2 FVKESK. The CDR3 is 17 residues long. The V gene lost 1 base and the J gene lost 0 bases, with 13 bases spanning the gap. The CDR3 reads CASSQGGLQSAKNIQYF. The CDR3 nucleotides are TGTGCCAGCAGCCAAGGGGGTCTGCAGTCAGCCAAAAACATTCAGTACTTC.

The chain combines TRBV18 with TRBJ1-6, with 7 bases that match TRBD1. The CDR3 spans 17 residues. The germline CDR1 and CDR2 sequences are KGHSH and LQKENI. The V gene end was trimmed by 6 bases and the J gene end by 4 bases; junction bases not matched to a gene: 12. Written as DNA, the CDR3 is TGTGCCAGCTCCCGCGGAGGGGGCCGAAATTATAATTCACCCCTCCACTTT. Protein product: CASSRGGGRNYNSPLHF.

As DNA, the CDR3 is TGTGCCAGCAGCCAAGGGTCATTAAGGGGTCTGAACACTGAAGCTTTCTTT. Translated: CASSQGSLRGLNTEAFF. The V gene is TRBV14, the J gene TRBJ1-1; possible D gene TRBD1, 5 bases. The V end was cut by 1 base, the J end by 0 bases, with 15 bases between. The CDR3 extends over 17 amino acids. CDR1 and CDR2 (germline): SGHDN, FVKESK.

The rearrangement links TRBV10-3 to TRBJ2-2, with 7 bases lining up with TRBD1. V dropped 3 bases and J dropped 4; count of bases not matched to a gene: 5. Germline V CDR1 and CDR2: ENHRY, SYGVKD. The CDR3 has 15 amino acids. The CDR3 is CAISDRGQVTGELFF. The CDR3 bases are TGTGCCATCAGTGACAGAGGACAGGTCACCGGGGAGCTGTTTTTT.

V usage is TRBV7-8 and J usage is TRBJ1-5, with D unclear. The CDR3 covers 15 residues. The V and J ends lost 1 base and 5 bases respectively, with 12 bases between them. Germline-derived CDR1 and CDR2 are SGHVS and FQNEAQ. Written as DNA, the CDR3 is TGTGCCAGCAGCTTAGGGAGTCAGACCTATCAGCCCCAGCATTTT. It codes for CASSLGSQTYQPQHF.

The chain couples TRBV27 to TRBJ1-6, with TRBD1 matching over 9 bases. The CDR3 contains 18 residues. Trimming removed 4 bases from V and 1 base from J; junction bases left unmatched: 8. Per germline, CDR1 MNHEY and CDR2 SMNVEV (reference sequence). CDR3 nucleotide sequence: TGTGCCAGCAGTTACCGAGGGACAGGGTTGTCCTATAATTCACCCCTCCACTTT. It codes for CASSYRGTGLSYNSPLHF.

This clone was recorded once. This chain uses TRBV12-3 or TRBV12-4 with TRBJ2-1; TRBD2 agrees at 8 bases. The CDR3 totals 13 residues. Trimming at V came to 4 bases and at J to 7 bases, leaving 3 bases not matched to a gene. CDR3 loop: CASSSGGQNEQFF. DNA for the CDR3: TGTGCCAGCAGTTCGGGGGGGCAAAATGAGCAGTTCTTC.

The chain's CDR3 is CASSASGLNQPQHF. The CDR3 region has the DNA TGTGCCAGTAGTGCTTCAGGGTTGAATCAGCCCCAGCATTTT. This rearrangement joins TRBV19 to TRBJ1-5, with a tentative D call TRBD1 (5 bases). Germline CDR1 LNHDA, CDR2 SQIVND (reference sequence). The length of the CDR3 is 14 residues. Trimming stripped 5 bases from V and 4 bases from J, with 12 bases between.

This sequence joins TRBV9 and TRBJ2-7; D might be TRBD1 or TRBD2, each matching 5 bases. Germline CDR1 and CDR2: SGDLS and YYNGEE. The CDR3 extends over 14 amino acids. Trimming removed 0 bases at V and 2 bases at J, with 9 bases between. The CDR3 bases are TGTGCCAGCAGCGTAGACGGGGCGCCCTACGAGCAGTACTTC. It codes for CASSVDGAPYEQYF. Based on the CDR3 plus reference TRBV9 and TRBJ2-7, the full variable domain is DSGVTQTPKHLITATGQRVTLRCSPRSGDLSVYWYQQSLDQGLQFLIQYYNGEERAKGNILERFSAQQFPDLHSELNLSSLELGDSALYFCASSVDGAPYEQYFGPGTRLTVT.

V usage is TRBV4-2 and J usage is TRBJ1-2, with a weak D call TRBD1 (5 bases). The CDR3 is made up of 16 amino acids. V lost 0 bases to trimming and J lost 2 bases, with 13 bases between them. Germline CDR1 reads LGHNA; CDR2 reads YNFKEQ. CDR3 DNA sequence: TGTGCCAGCAGCCAAGAGGCGATTGGGGGAAACTATGGCTACACCTTC. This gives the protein CASSQEAIGGNYGYTF.

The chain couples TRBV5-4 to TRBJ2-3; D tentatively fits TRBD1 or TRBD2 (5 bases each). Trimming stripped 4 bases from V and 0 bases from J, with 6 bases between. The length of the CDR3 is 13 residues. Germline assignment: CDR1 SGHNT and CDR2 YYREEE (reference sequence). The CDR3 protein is CASSRDSTDTQYF. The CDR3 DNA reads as TGTGCCAGCAGCCGGGACAGCACAGATACGCAGTATTTT.

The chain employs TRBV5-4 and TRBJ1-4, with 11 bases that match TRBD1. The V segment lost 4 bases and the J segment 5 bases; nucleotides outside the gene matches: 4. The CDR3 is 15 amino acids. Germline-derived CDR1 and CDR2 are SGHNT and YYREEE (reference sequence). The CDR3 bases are TGTGCCAGCAGCCCAAGGACAGGGGGCAATGAAAAACTGTTTTTT. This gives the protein CASSPRTGGNEKLFF.

The CDR3 here is CASSEQAYEQYF. The CDR3 DNA sequence: TGTGCCAGCAGTGAGCAGGCCTACGAGCAGTACTTC. This chain uses TRBV2 with TRBJ2-7; D unclear. Germline loops: CDR1 SNHLY, CDR2 FYNNEI. The length of the CDR3 is 12 residues. The germline V and J ends were trimmed by 3 bases and 2 bases, with 5 bases remaining between them.

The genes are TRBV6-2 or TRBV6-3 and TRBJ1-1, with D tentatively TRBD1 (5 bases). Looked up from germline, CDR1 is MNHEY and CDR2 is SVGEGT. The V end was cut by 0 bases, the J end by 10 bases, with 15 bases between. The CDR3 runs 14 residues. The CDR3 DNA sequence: TGTGCCAGCAGTTACTCATACCGGGCTGGGGGAGCTTTCTTT. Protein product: CASSYSYRAGGAFF.

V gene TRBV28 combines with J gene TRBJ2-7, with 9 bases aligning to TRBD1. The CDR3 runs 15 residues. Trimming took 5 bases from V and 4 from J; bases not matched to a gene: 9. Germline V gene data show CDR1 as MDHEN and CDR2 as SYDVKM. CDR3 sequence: CASSTPGTGTYEQYF. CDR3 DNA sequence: TGTGCCAGCAGTACCCCCGGGACAGGGACGTACGAGCAGTACTTC.

The CDR3 DNA follows: TGCGCCAGCAGCTTGGGGACAGGCCTCACTGAAGCTTTCTTT. Translated, it gives CASSLGTGLTEAFF. The rearrangement links TRBV5-1 to TRBJ1-1; TRBD1 matches at 7 bases. The CDR3 consists of 14 residues. CDR1 and CDR2 from the germline V gene are SGHRS and YFSETQ. Losses at the gene ends were 0 bases for V and 4 bases for J; bases not matched to a gene: 3.

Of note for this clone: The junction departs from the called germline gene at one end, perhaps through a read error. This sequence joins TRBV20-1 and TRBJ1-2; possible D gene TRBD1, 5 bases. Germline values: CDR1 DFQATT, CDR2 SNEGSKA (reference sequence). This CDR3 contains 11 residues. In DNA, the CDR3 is TGCAGTGCTGCCCCAGGGTCGGATACCATCTTC. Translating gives CSAAPGSDTIF.

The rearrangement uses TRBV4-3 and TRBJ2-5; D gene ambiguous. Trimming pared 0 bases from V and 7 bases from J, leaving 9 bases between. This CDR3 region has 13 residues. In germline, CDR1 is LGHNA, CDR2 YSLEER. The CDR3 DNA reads TGCGCCAGCAGCCAAGATTTGAGTGGGACCCAGTACTTC. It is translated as CASSQDLSGTQYF.

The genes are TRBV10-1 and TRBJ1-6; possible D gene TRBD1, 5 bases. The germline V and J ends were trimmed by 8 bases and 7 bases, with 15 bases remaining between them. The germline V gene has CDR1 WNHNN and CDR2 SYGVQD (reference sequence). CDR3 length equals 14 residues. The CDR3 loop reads CASARGTANSPLHF. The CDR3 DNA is TGCGCCAGCGCACGCGGGACGGCAAATTCACCCCTCCACTTT.

The CDR3 nucleotides are TGCAGTGCTAGTATCAGCGGGGGGGCCCAAGAGACCCAGTACTTC. Residues: CSASISGGAQETQYF. V gene TRBV20-1 combines with J gene TRBJ2-5; TRBD2 aligns across 10 bases. The CDR3 totals 15 residues. V gave up 3 bases and J gave up 1 base; unmatched junction bases: 5. CDR1 and CDR2 from the germline V gene are DFQATT and SNEGSKA (reference sequence).

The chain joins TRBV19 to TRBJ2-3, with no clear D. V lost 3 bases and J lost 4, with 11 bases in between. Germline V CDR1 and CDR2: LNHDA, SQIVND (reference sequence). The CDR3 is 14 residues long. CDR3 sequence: CASSMGQLADTQYF. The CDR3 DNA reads TGTGCCAGTAGTATGGGCCAGCTCGCAGATACGCAGTATTTT.

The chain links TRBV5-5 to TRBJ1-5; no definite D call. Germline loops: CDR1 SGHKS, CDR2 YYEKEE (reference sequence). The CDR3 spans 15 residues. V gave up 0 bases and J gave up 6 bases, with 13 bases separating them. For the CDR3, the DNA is TGTGCCAGCAGCTTGGCCTCCTCTTCGTCTCAGCCCCAGCATTTT. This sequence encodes CASSLASSSSQPQHF.

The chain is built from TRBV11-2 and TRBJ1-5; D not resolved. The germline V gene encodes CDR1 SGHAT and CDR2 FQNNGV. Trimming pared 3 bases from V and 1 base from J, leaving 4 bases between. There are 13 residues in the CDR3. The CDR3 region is CASSFSSNQPQHF. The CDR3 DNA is TGTGCCAGCAGCTTTTCGAGCAATCAGCCCCAGCATTTT.

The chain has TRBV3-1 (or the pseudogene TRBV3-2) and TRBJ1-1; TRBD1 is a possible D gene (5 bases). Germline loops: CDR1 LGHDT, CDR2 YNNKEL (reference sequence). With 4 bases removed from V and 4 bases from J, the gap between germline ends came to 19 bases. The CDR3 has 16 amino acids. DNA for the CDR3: TGTGCCAGCAGCCGGGGGTTGGCGGGGCTGGGCACTGAAGCTTTCTTT. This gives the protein CASSRGLAGLGTEAFF.

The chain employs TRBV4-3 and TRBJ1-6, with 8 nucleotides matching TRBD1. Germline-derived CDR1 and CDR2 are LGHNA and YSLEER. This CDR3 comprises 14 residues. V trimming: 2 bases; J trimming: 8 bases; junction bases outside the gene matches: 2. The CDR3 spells CASSQRTGYSPLHF. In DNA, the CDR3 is TGCGCCAGCAGCCAAAGGACAGGGTATTCACCCCTCCACTTT.

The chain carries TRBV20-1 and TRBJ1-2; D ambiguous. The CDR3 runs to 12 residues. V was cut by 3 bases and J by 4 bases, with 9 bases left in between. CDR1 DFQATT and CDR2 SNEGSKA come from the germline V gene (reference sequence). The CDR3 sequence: CSASAASYGYTF. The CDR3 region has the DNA TGCAGTGCTAGTGCAGCGTCCTATGGCTACACCTTC.